This TCR beta chain originates from a study of CD8+ T cells in alopecia areata. On the study more broadly: Twice daily, treated patients received 5 to 10 mg of oral tofacitinib.

Overall study findings and caveats: Compared with normal scalp, lesional scalp had higher clonality and more expanded CD8+ clones. There were also resident alphabeta T cells of normal skin sequenced in scalp samples.

The CDR3 runs to 13 residues. Trimming stripped 8 bases from V and 7 bases from J, with 14 bases between. The germline CDR1 and CDR2 sequences are SNHLY and FYNNEI. Sorting of PBMCs yielded the CD4+ and CD8+ T cells. Reverse transcription of extracted RNA yielded cDNA, which provided the sequencing template. Profiled with immunoSEQ multiplex PCR; TCRdb holds only in-frame clones, not every one. The sample holds 75,000 to 100,000 clones, roughly 42% seen once. This clone came up a few times. Its antigen is unidentified. The chain recombines TRBV2 with TRBJ1-4; no firm D call. The sample taken for sequencing was CD4+ T cells sorted from blood. The receptor's source is a human donor with alopecia areata. Written as DNA, the CDR3 is TGTGCCAGCTCCGAGTGGGCGACTGAAAAACTGTTTTTT. Its translation is CASSEWATEKLFF.